Included here is one T cell receptor beta chain sequence, with context. Its antigen is not known. This CDR3 contains 14 residues. The germline gives CDR1 SGHTA, CDR2 FQGNSA. V lost 4 bases, J lost 2 bases, and 4 bases stayed unmatched. Sequenced by immunoSEQ multiplex PCR; TCRdb stores in-frame clones only, minus some. The data show more than 20,000 clones, 85% seen once. This entry belongs to a study of lymphopenia after photon versus proton radiotherapy. General study points: Proton therapy kept repertoires fairly stable, unlike photons, which gained effector/memory cells. Larger post-nadir TCR diversity loss correlated inversely with survival in deceased patients.

The V and J genes are TRBV7-2 and TRBJ1-2; 7 bases fit TRBD1. The TCR was taken from a man between 60 and 70 years old with pancreatic cancer. Here the sequenced sample was peripheral blood, taken from a patient treated with photon-based radiotherapy. DNA of the CDR3: TGTGCCAGCAGCTCTCAGGGGGGAAACTATGGCTACACCTTC. This gives the protein CASSSQGGNYGYTF. Full variable domain (rest looked up from reference TRBV7-2 and TRBJ1-2): GAGVSQSPSNKVTEKGKDVELRCDPISGHTALYWYRQSLGQGLEFLIYFQGNSAPDKSGLPSDRFSAERTGGSVSTLTIQRTQQEDSAVYLCASSSQGGNYGYTFGSGTRLTVV.